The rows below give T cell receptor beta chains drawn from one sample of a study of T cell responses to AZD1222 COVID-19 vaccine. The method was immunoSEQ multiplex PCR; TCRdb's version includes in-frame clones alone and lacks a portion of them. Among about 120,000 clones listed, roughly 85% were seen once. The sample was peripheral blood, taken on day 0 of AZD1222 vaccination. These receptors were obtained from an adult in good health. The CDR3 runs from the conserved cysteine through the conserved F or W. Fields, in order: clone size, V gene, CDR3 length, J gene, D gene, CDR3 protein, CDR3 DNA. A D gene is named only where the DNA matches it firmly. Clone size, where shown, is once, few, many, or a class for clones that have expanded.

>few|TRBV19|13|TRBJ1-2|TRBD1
CASRGQEKNSYTF
TGTGCCAGTAGGGGACAGGAGAAGAATAGCTACACCTTC
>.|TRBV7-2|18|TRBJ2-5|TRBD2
CASSLEWTSGSGGETQYF
TGTGCCAGCAGCTTAGAGTGGACTAGCGGGAGCGGAGGGGAGACCCAGTACTTC
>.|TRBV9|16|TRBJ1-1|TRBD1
CASSVGTRQGHTEAFF
TGTGCCAGCAGCGTAGGAACAAGACAGGGCCACACTGAAGCTTTCTTT
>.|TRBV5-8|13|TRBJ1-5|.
CASSLASFSPQHF
TGTGCCAGCAGCTTGGCCTCCTTTTCGCCCCAGCATTTT
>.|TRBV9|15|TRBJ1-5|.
CASSVDPDSNQPQHF
TGTGCCAGCAGCGTAGATCCAGACTCCAATCAGCCCCAGCATTTT
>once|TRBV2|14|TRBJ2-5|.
CASRAPGQIETQYF
TGTGCCAGCAGAGCCCCGGGACAAATCGAGACCCAGTACTTC
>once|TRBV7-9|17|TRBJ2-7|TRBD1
CASIRTGPRDGFYEQYF
TGTGCCAGCATCCGGACAGGACCCCGCGATGGGTTTTACGAGCAGTACTTC
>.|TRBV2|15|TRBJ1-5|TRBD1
CASRGTGNLYQPQHF
TGTGCCAGCAGAGGGACAGGAAACCTATATCAGCCCCAGCATTTT
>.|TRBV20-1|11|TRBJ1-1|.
CSAKSTFEAFF
TGCAGTGCCAAATCTACCTTTGAAGCTTTCTTT
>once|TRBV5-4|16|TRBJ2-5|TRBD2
CASSSLSGGKIETQYF
TGTGCCAGCAGCTCCCTGAGCGGGGGTAAGATAGAGACCCAGTACTTC
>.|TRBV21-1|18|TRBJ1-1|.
CASSKARSGRIQGTEAFF
TGTGCCAGCAGCAAAGCGCGATCGGGTAGGATCCAGGGCACTGAAGCTTTCTTT
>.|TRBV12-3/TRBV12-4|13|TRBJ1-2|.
CASSPDNALGYTF
TGTGCCAGCAGCCCAGACAATGCATTGGGCTACACCTTC
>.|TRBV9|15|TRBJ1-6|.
CASSVEGVRNSPLHF
TGTGCCAGCAGCGTAGAAGGGGTTCGTAATTCACCCCTCCACTTT
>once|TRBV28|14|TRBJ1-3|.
CASHPGGSGNTIYF
TGTGCCAGCCACCCCGGGGGGTCTGGAAACACCATATATTTT
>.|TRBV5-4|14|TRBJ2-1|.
CASSSFGQYNEQFF
TGTGCCAGCAGCTCCTTCGGACAGTACAATGAGCAGTTCTTC
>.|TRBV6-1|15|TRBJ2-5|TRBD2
CASSEGGLASETQYF
TGTGCCAGCAGCGAAGGGGGACTAGCTAGCGAGACCCAGTACTTC
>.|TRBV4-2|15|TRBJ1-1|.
CASSQVHGANTEAFF
TGTGCCAGCAGCCAAGTGCACGGGGCGAACACTGAAGCTTTCTTT
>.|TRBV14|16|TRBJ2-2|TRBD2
CASSSRLAGGPGELFF
TGTGCCAGCAGCTCGAGACTAGCGGGGGGCCCCGGGGAGCTGTTTTTT
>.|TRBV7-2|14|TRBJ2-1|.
CASRPGNNINEQFF
TGTGCCAGCAGGCCCGGGAATAATATCAATGAGCAGTTCTTC
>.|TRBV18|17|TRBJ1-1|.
CASSPSMTRFMNTEAFF
TGTGCCAGCTCACCAAGCATGACCAGATTCATGAACACTGAAGCTTTCTTT
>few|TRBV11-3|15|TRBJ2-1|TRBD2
CASSLGSGTYNEQFF
TGTGCCAGCAGCTTAGGTAGCGGGACTTACAATGAGCAGTTCTTC
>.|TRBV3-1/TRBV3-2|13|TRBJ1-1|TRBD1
CASSPRGDTEAFF
TGTGCCAGCAGTCCCAGGGGGGACACTGAAGCTTTCTTT
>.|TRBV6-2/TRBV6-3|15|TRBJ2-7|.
CASSYLQGGYYEQYF
TGTGCCAGCAGTTACTTGCAAGGCGGATACTACGAGCAGTACTTC
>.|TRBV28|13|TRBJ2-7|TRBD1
CASSLDRNYEQYF
TGTGCCAGCAGTTTGGACAGGAACTACGAGCAGTACTTC
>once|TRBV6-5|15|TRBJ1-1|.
CASTHGGPGGTEAFF
TGTGCCAGCACCCACGGAGGGCCGGGGGGCACTGAAGCTTTCTTT
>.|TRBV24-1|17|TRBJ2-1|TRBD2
CATKSGRAVNRYNEQFF
TGTGCCACCAAGAGCGGGAGGGCCGTTAATCGCTACAATGAGCAGTTCTTC
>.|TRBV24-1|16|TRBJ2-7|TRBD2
CATSDSTSGSSYEQYF
TGTGCCACCAGTGATTCGACTAGCGGGAGTTCCTACGAGCAGTACTTC
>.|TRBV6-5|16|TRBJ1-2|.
CASSYSTDGVTYGYTF
TGTGCCAGCAGTTACTCAACTGACGGGGTGACCTATGGCTACACCTTC
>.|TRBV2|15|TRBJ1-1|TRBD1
CASSGDRVIVAEAFF
TGTGCCAGCAGTGGAGACAGGGTAATTGTAGCTGAAGCTTTCTTT